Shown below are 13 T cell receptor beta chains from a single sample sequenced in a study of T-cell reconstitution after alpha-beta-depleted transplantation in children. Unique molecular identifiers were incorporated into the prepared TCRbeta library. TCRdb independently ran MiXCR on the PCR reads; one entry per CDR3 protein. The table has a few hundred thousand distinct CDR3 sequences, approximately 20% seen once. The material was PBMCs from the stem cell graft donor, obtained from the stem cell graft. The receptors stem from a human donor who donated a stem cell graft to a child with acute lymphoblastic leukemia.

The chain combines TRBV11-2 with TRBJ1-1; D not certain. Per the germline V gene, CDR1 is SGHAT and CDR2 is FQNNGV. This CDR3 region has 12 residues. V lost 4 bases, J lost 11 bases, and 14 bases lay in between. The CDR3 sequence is CASSYGEPRAFF. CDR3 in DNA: TGTGCCAGCAGCTACGGGGAGCCGAGGGCTTTCTTT.

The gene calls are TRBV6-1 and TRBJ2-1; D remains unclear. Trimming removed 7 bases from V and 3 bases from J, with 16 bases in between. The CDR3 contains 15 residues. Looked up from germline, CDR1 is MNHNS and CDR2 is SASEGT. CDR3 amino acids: CASIVGLGGYNEQFF. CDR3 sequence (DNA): TGTGCCAGCATAGTGGGTCTAGGCGGCTACAATGAGCAGTTCTTC.

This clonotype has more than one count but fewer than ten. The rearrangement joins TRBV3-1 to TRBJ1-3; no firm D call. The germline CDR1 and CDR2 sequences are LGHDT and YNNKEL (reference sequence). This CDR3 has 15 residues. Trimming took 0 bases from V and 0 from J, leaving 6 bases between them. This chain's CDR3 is CASSQEGSSGNTIYF. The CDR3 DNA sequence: TGTGCCAGCAGCCAAGAGGGGAGCTCTGGAAACACCATATATTTT. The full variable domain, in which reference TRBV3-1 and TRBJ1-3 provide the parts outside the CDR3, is DTAVSQTPKYLVTQMGNDKSIKCEQNLGHDTMYWYKQDSKKFLKIMFSYNNKELIINETVPNRFSPKSPDKAHLNLHINSLELGDSAVYFCASSQEGSSGNTIYFGEGSWLTVV.

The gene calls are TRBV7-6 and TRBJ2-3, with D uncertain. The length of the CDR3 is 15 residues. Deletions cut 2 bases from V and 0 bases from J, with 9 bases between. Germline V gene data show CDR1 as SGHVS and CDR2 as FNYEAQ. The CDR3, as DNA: TGTGCCAGCAGCTTATACGTTGCTAGCACAGATACGCAGTATTTT. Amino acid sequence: CASSLYVASTDTQYF.

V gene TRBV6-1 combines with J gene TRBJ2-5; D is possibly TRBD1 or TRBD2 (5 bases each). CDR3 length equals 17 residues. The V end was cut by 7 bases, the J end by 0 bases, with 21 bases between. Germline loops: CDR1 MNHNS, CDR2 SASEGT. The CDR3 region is CASNGLSGRGHQETQYF. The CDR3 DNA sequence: TGTGCCAGCAATGGGTTATCGGGAAGGGGCCACCAAGAGACCCAGTACTTC.

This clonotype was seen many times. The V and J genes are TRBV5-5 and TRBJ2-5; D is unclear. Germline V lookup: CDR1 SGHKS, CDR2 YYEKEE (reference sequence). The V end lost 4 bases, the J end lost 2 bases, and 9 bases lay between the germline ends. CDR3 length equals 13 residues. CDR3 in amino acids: CASSPWGQETQYF. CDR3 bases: TGTGCCAGCAGCCCGTGGGGACAAGAGACCCAGTACTTC.

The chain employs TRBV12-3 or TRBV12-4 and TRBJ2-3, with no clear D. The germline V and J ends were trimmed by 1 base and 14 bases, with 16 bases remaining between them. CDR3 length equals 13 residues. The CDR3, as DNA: TGTGCCAGCAGTTTAGTTGGTAGCCGAGCGTGGTATTTT. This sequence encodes CASSLVGSRAWYF.

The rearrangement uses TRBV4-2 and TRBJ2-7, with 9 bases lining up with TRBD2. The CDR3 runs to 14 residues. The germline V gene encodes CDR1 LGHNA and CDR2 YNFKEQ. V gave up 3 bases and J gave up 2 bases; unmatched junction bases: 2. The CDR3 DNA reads TGTGCCAGCAGCCAGGAGCGGGGGGCCTACGAGCAGTACTTC. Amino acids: CASSQERGAYEQYF.

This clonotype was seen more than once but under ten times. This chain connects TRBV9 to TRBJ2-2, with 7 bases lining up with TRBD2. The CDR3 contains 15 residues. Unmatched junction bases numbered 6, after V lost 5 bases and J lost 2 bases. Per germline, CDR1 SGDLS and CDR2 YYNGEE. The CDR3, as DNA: TGTGCCAGCAGTCCCGGGACTATCAACACCGGGGAGCTGTTTTTT. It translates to CASSPGTINTGELFF.

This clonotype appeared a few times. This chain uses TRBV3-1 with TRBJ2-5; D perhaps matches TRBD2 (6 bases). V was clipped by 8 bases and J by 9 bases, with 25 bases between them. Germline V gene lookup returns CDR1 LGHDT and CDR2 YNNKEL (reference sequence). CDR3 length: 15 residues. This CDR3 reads CASSPAGLSPGAQYF. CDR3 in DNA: TGTGCCAGCTCACCTGCGGGACTGTCGCCGGGAGCCCAGTACTTC.

Here the CDR3 DNA reads TGTGCCAGCAGCTACCGGGACGGGCCCTCCTACGAGCAGTACTTC. This codes for CASSYRDGPSYEQYF. The chain combines TRBV3-1 with TRBJ2-7; D is possibly TRBD1 or TRBD2 (5 bases each). This CDR3 is 15 amino acids long. Trimming stripped 5 bases from V and 0 bases from J, with 14 bases between. Germline loops: CDR1 LGHDT, CDR2 YNNKEL (reference sequence).

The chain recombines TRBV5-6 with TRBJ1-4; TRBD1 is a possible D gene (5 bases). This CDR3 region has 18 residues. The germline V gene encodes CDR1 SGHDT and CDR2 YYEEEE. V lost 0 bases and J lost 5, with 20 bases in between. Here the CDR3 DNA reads TGTGCCAGCAGCTTGGCCGAGGATCTCTGGGGGAAAAATGAAAAACTGTTTTTT. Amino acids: CASSLAEDLWGKNEKLFF.

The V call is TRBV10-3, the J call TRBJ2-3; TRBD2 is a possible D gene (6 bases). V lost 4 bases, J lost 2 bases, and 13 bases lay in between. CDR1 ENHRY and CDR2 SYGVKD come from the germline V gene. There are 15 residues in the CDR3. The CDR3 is CAISVPGLDTDTQYF. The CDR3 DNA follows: TGTGCCATCAGTGTACCGGGACTGGACACAGATACGCAGTATTTT.